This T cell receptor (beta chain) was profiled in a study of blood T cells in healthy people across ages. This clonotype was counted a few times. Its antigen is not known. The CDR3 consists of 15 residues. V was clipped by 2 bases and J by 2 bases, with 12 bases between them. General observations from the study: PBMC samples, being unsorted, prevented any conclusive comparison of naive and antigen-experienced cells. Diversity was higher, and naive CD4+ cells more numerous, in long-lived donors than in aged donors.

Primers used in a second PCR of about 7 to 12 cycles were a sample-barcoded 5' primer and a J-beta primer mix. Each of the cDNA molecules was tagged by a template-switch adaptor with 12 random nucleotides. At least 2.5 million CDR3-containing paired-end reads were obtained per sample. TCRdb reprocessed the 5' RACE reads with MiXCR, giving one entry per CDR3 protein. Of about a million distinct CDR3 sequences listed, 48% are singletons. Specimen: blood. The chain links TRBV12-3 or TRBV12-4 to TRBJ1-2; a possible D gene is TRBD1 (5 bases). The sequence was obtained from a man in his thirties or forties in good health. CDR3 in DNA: TGTGCCAGCAGTTTAACGGAGACAGCGAACTATGGCTACACCTTC. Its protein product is CASSLTETANYGYTF.